These T cell receptor beta chains were read from a single sample in a study of cytomegalovirus exposure and HLA in healthy donors. Assay used: immunoSEQ multiplex PCR; TCRdb lists only in-frame clones, some missing. In the table there are about 190,000 clones, 74% of which are singletons. Sequenced input: PBMCs. The origin of the receptors is a woman aged 25 to 39 in good health and CMV-seropositive. The CDR3 runs from the conserved cysteine through the conserved F or W. A D gene is named only where the DNA matches it firmly. The size of a clone is reported for some rows only, either as once, few or many, or as a class for expanded clones.

J gene,D gene,CDR3 length,clone size,V gene,CDR3 protein,CDR3 DNA
TRBJ1-1,NA,15,NA,TRBV28,CASSFSELGSTEAFF,TGTGCCAGCAGTTTCTCAGAACTTGGGAGCACTGAAGCTTTCTTT
TRBJ2-3,TRBD2,14,NA,TRBV5-1,CASSRLANTDTQYF,TGCGCCAGCAGCCGACTAGCGAACACAGATACGCAGTATTTT
TRBJ1-5,NA,15,NA,TRBV6-1,CASSVGRGNNQPQHF,TGTGCCAGCAGTGTTGGCAGGGGAAACAATCAGCCCCAGCATTTT
TRBJ2-5,TRBD2,13,NA,TRBV2,CASGGTIQETQYF,TGTGCCAGCGGAGGGACTATCCAAGAGACCCAGTACTTC
TRBJ1-2,TRBD1,12,once,TRBV6-5,CASISDRAGYTF,TGTGCCAGCATTTCTGACAGGGCTGGCTACACCTTC
TRBJ2-7,TRBD1,17,NA,TRBV6-1,CASSEALLGQGAEEQYF,TGTGCCAGCAGTGAAGCGCTTCTGGGACAGGGGGCTGAAGAGCAGTACTTC
TRBJ2-7,TRBD1,15,once,TRBV7-9,CASSLQGAAAYEQYF,TGTGCCAGCAGCTTACAGGGGGCAGCGGCCTACGAGCAGTACTTC
TRBJ2-1,TRBD2,14,NA,TRBV6-5,CASRKGLAMNEQFF,TGTGCCAGCAGGAAAGGACTAGCGATGAATGAGCAGTTCTTC
TRBJ2-5,TRBD1,19,NA,TRBV6-1,CASSEGLWDRGYWRETQYF,TGTGCCAGCAGTGAAGGTTTATGGGACAGGGGTTACTGGCGAGAGACCCAGTACTTC
TRBJ2-7,TRBD2,14,NA,TRBV29-1,CSVLGLAGAYEQYF,TGCAGCGTTTTAGGACTAGCGGGAGCCTACGAGCAGTACTTC
TRBJ2-7,NA,15,once,TRBV11-2,CASSLGAPLSYEQYF,TGTGCCAGCAGCTTAGGTGCGCCGCTCTCCTACGAGCAGTACTTC
TRBJ2-5,NA,12,NA,TRBV18,CASSPISGTQYF,TGTGCCAGCTCACCTATCTCGGGGACCCAGTACTTC
TRBJ2-7,NA,15,NA,TRBV11-2,CASSLEVRLAYEQYF,TGTGCCAGCAGCTTAGAGGTGCGGTTGGCCTACGAGCAGTACTTC
TRBJ2-1,NA,11,few,TRBV2,CASSEVREEFF,TGTGCCAGCAGTGAAGTACGAGAGGAGTTCTTC
TRBJ1-1,NA,15,NA,TRBV13,CASSFTSGVGTEAFF,TGTGCCAGCAGCTTTACCTCAGGGGTAGGGACTGAAGCTTTCTTT
TRBJ1-2,NA,13,NA,TRBV6-1,CASRETADYGYTF,TGTGCCAGCAGGGAGACGGCCGACTATGGCTACACCTTC
TRBJ2-7,NA,15,NA,TRBV5-1,CASSAGWAENYEQYF,TGCGCCAGCAGCGCTGGGTGGGCAGAGAACTACGAGCAGTACTTC
TRBJ2-7,TRBD1,14,once,TRBV5-1,CASSLGTGYYEQYF,TGCGCCAGCAGCTTGGGGACAGGGTATTACGAGCAGTACTTC
TRBJ2-7,NA,15,NA,TRBV5-1,CASSLTGSSSYEQYF,TGCGCCAGCAGCTTGACCGGGAGTTCCTCCTACGAGCAGTACTTC
TRBJ1-2,NA,15,NA,TRBV5-1,CASSLAGLSNYGYTF,TGCGCCAGCAGCTTGGCGGGATTATCTAACTATGGCTACACCTTC
TRBJ2-7,NA,15,NA,TRBV27,CASSPRSRSSYEQYF,TGTGCCAGCAGCCCAAGATCACGGAGCTCCTACGAGCAGTACTTC
TRBJ1-1,NA,13,NA,TRBV27,CASSLSSGAEAFF,TGTGCCAGCAGTTTAAGTTCAGGGGCTGAAGCTTTCTTT
TRBJ1-3,NA,13,NA,TRBV6-5,CASRSDSGNTIYF,TGTGCCAGCAGATCAGACTCTGGAAACACCATATATTTT
TRBJ2-7,TRBD2,16,NA,TRBV28,CASRPPTGTSWYEQYF,TGTGCCAGCAGGCCGCCGACCGGGACTAGCTGGTACGAGCAGTACTTC
TRBJ2-7,TRBD1,14,NA,TRBV9,CASSAEQGAYEQYF,TGTGCCAGCAGCGCAGAACAGGGGGCCTACGAGCAGTACTTC
TRBJ1-2,NA,13,few,TRBV6-1,CASSSRTNYGYTF,TGTGCCAGCAGTTCGCGGACTAACTATGGCTACACCTTC
TRBJ2-1,TRBD2,17,few,TRBV5-1,CASSSRLLAGSGEEQFF,TGCGCCAGCAGCTCCAGACTACTAGCGGGATCAGGGGAGGAGCAGTTCTTC
TRBJ2-1,TRBD1,15,few,TRBV12-5,CASGLRQGGYNEQFF,TGTGCTAGTGGTTTGAGACAGGGTGGTTACAATGAGCAGTTCTTC
TRBJ1-2,TRBD1,15,NA,TRBV6-5,CASSLGQGVNYGYTF,TGTGCCAGCAGTTTGGGACAGGGGGTTAACTATGGCTACACCTTC
TRBJ2-7,TRBD2,14,NA,TRBV27,CASSRTSGPYEQYF,TGTGCCAGCAGTCGGACTAGCGGCCCCTACGAGCAGTACTTC
TRBJ2-1,NA,14,NA,TRBV28,CATLASSSYNEQFF,TGTGCCACTCTGGCTAGCAGCTCCTACAATGAGCAGTTCTTC
TRBJ1-2,TRBD1,13,once,TRBV9,CASSPGTGYGYTF,TGTGCCAGCAGCCCCGGGACAGGGTATGGCTACACCTTC
TRBJ2-2,NA,12,few,TRBV6-5,CASGQWAGELFF,TGTGCCAGCGGACAATGGGCCGGGGAGCTGTTTTTT
TRBJ2-7,NA,13,NA,TRBV10-1,CASSEGLTYEQYF,TGCGCCAGCAGTGAGGGCCTGACCTACGAGCAGTACTTC
TRBJ2-7,TRBD2,15,NA,TRBV28,CASSSRLAGAYEQYF,TGTGCCAGCAGTTCCCGACTAGCGGGTGCCTACGAGCAGTACTTC
TRBJ1-5,NA,18,NA,TRBV28,CASSLLGGRVRSDQPQHF,TGTGCCAGCAGTTTGTTGGGTGGGAGGGTGAGGAGTGATCAGCCCCAGCATTTT
TRBJ1-4,NA,14,few,TRBV6-6,CASSYGSGNEKLFF,TGTGCCAGCAGTTACGGCAGCGGTAATGAAAAACTGTTTTTT
TRBJ2-7,TRBD1,14,few,TRBV15,CATSSRDRVNEQYF,TGTGCCACCAGCAGCCGGGACAGGGTCAACGAGCAGTACTTC
TRBJ2-7,NA,12,NA,TRBV28,CASSLWRNEQYF,TGTGCCAGCAGTTTATGGCGAAACGAGCAGTACTTC
TRBJ1-4,TRBD1,14,NA,TRBV7-2,CASSTGTGDEKLFF,TGTGCCAGCAGCACCGGGACAGGGGATGAAAAACTGTTTTTT
TRBJ2-3,TRBD2,15,NA,TRBV14,CASSKAGLAGDTQYF,TGTGCCAGCAGCAAGGCGGGACTAGCGGGAGATACGCAGTATTTT
TRBJ2-2,NA,18,few,TRBV5-4,CASSSLTTGHPNTGELFF,TGTGCCAGCAGCAGCTTGACCACAGGGCATCCCAACACCGGGGAGCTGTTTTTT
TRBJ2-3,TRBD1,14,NA,TRBV18,CASSPGQGAGTQYF,TGTGCCAGCTCACCAGGACAGGGGGCTGGGACGCAGTATTTT
TRBJ2-3,NA,11,NA,TRBV28,CASSRSDTQYF,TGTGCCAGCAGTCGGTCTGATACGCAGTATTTT